The 32 T cell receptor beta chains below all came from one sample that was sequenced in a study of shared clonotypes between healthy human individuals. Produced via immunoSEQ multiplex PCR; TCRdb's table is partial and in-frame only. This sample has more than 850,000 clones, with around 82% found just once. Sequences were obtained from memory CD4+ T cells from PBMCs. Subset of the sample: CD45RA-negative fraction. These receptors were obtained from a man between 18 and 35 years old in good health. Some clones in this sample may be carry-over from other donors' samples.

This chain joins TRBV5-7 and TRBJ1-2; TRBD1 is a possible D gene (6 bases). TRBV5-7 belongs to the ORF category, with a function that is uncertain. The CDR3 is 15 amino acids. The V end lost 4 bases, the J end lost 3 bases, and 16 bases lay between the germline ends. This CDR3 is CASSRDTRPYYGYTF. For the CDR3, the DNA is TGTGCCAGCAGCCGGGACACTCGGCCGTACTATGGCTACACCTTC.

The rearrangement joins TRBV19 to TRBJ1-5; 8 nucleotides agree with TRBD1. The germline V gene has CDR1 LNHDA and CDR2 SQIVND (reference sequence). This CDR3 is 16 amino acids long. Unmatched junction bases numbered 6, after V lost 4 bases and J lost 1 base. CDR3: CASSTRDRRSNQPQHF. The CDR3 nucleotides are TGTGCCAGTAGTACCCGGGACAGGCGGAGCAATCAGCCCCAGCATTTT.

With respect to this clone: A much larger clone differs from this one at a single base, so this may be a read error. This sample also contains other DNA sequences that code for the same CDR3. The genes are TRBV7-9 and TRBJ2-7; D remains ambiguous. The CDR3 contains 12 residues. Between the trimmed V and J ends, which lost 5 bases and 0 bases, there was a span of 5 bases. The germline V gene encodes CDR1 SEHNR and CDR2 FQNEAQ (reference sequence). CDR3: CASSPSSYEQYF. CDR3 coding DNA: TGTGCCAGCAGCCCGAGCTCCTACGAGCAGTACTTC.

This clone showed up just a few times. The V gene is TRBV28, the J gene TRBJ1-4; D not resolved. CDR3 length: 13 amino acids. Germline CDR1 and CDR2: MDHEN and SYDVKM. V shed 7 bases and J shed 8 bases, with 14 bases lying between them. The CDR3 sequence is CASNPGGQEKLFF. CDR3 DNA sequence: TGTGCCAGCAACCCGGGTGGGCAGGAAAAACTGTTTTTT.

The rearrangement joins TRBV28 to TRBJ1-2, with D perhaps TRBD1 (5 bases). V was cut by 1 base and J by 1 base, with 10 bases left in between. The CDR3 extends over 15 amino acids. Germline V CDR1 and CDR2: MDHEN, SYDVKM. CDR3 loop: CASSLLRDGNYGYTF. CDR3 in DNA: TGTGCCAGCAGTTTATTACGGGACGGTAACTATGGCTACACCTTC.

The chain recombines TRBV5-1 with TRBJ1-1, with D perhaps matching TRBD1 (6 bases). Germline V lookup: CDR1 SGHRS, CDR2 YFSETQ. The CDR3 totals 12 residues. V was shortened by 4 bases and J by 8 bases, with 12 bases between the two germline ends. The CDR3 coding sequence is TGCGCCAGCAGCGCCCTAGACAGGGAAGCTTTCTTT. Amino acid sequence: CASSALDREAFF.

V gene TRBV9 combines with J gene TRBJ2-1; 10 bases fit TRBD1. J was trimmed by 9 bases and V by 2 bases; bases with no gene match: 11. The CDR3 covers 16 residues. Germline V gene data show CDR1 as SGDLS and CDR2 as YYNGEE. The DNA for the CDR3 is TGTGCCAGCAGCGTCCATCCTCGACAGGGGGCCGGTGAGCAGTTCTTC. Protein sequence: CASSVHPRQGAGEQFF.

This rearrangement joins TRBV5-4 to TRBJ1-1; 8 bases are a match to TRBD1. V was pared by 4 bases and J by 5 bases, with 10 bases of the junction left unmatched. There are 15 residues in the CDR3. Germline CDR1 reads SGHNT; CDR2 reads YYREEE (reference sequence). CDR3 in DNA: TGTGCCAGCAGCCTCTACAGGGGGGGGAGAACTGAAGCTTTCTTT. This translates into CASSLYRGGRTEAFF. Filled out from reference TRBV5-4 and TRBJ1-1, the complete variable domain reads ETGVTQSPTHLIKTRGQQVTLRCSSQSGHNTVSWYQQALGQGPQFIFQYYREEENGRGNFPPRFSGLQFPNYSSELNVNALELDDSALYLCASSLYRGGRTEAFFGQGTRLTVV.

V is TRBV25-1 and J is TRBJ2-3, with TRBD2 identical over 12 bases. Trimming took 6 bases from V and 2 from J; bases not matched to a gene: 3. CDR1 is MGHDK and CDR2 is SYGVNS in the germline V gene. This CDR3 contains 15 residues. The CDR3 protein is CASRGLAGLTDTQYF. The CDR3 DNA sequence: TGTGCCAGCAGAGGACTAGCGGGACTCACAGATACGCAGTATTTT.

The chain is built from TRBV11-3 and TRBJ2-7; no reliable D call. Germline V gives CDR1 SGHNT, CDR2 YENEEA. The CDR3 is 13 amino acids. Trimming removed 1 base at V and 6 bases at J, with 10 bases between. DNA of the CDR3: TGTGCCAGCAGCTTAGGGCCGGGCAGCGAGCAGTACTTC. As protein: CASSLGPGSEQYF.

The CDR3 DNA reads TGTGCCAGCAGCGCGTGGGACCTGCCGAACACTGAAGCTTTCTTT. Translation: CASSAWDLPNTEAFF. J is TRBJ1-1 and V is TRBV9; perhaps TRBD1 as D (5 bases). Trimming stripped 3 bases from V and 1 base from J, with 13 bases between. This CDR3 has 15 residues. Germline CDR1 SGDLS, CDR2 YYNGEE.

A single count supports this clone. The chain is built from TRBV5-1 and TRBJ2-5, with 7 bases identical to TRBD1. CDR1 is SGHRS and CDR2 is YFSETQ in the germline V gene. The V and J ends lost 4 bases and 1 base, in that order; junction bases with no gene match: 4. The CDR3 sequence is 14 residues long. CDR3 bases: TGCGCCAGCAGCCTGACAGGGCCCCAAGAGACCCAGTACTTC. Protein: CASSLTGPQETQYF.

The CDR3 spells CASSSGTVFNQPQHF. The CDR3 DNA reads TGTGCCAGCTCATCCGGGACAGTATTCAATCAGCCCCAGCATTTT. The chain uses TRBV18 and TRBJ1-5; 7 bases are shared with TRBD1. The CDR3 covers 15 residues. With V trimmed by 5 bases and J by 3 bases, 7 bases remained unmatched. The germline gives CDR1 KGHSH, CDR2 LQKENI.

The rearrangement joins TRBV4-1 to TRBJ2-3; a possible D gene is TRBD2 (6 bases). The V end lost 0 bases, the J end lost 9 bases, and 13 bases lay between the germline ends. Germline CDR1 reads MGHRA; CDR2 reads YSYEKL. The CDR3 has 14 residues. This CDR3 reads CASSQEGRDGTQYF. The CDR3 bases are TGCGCCAGCAGCCAAGAGGGGCGGGACGGCACGCAGTATTTT.

The chain recombines TRBV28 with TRBJ1-2, with 9 bases fitting TRBD1. After removal of 5 bases from V and 3 bases from J, the junction contained 1 base not matched to a gene. This CDR3 has 13 residues. Looked up from germline, CDR1 is MDHEN and CDR2 is SYDVKM. CDR3 residues: CASSTGGDYGYTF. The DNA for the CDR3 is TGTGCCAGCAGTACAGGGGGCGACTATGGCTACACCTTC.

DNA of the CDR3: TGTGCCAGCAGCGCTGACAGTTACGGGGAGCTGTTTTTT. Its translation: CASSADSYGELFF. The V call is TRBV2, the J call TRBJ2-2, with D perhaps TRBD1 (5 bases). The CDR3 extends over 13 amino acids. Trimming left V 6 bases short and J 7 bases short, with 12 bases between. From germline, CDR1 is SNHLY and CDR2 FYNNEI.

In this sample, this clone turned up once. This CDR3 is also generated by other DNA sequences in the sample. The rearrangement links TRBV9 to TRBJ1-1; D is uncertain. Trimming removed 0 bases at V and 11 bases at J, with 11 bases between. This CDR3 region has 12 residues. Germline assignment: CDR1 SGDLS and CDR2 YYNGEE. Here the CDR3 DNA reads TGTGCCAGCAGCGTAGGAGGCGGGCTGGCTTTCTTT. It translates to CASSVGGGLAFF.

The genes are TRBV5-8 and TRBJ1-2; TRBD1 aligns across 11 bases. Germline V gene lookup returns CDR1 SGHTS and CDR2 YDEGEE. Unmatched junction bases numbered 7, after V lost 0 bases and J lost 0 bases. This CDR3 contains 18 residues. The CDR3 protein is CASSLVGTGGNANYGYTF. In DNA form, the CDR3 reads TGTGCCAGCAGCTTGGTAGGGACAGGGGGTAACGCTAACTATGGCTACACCTTC.

The chain employs TRBV27 and TRBJ2-3, with 7 bases aligning to TRBD2. CDR1 is MNHEY and CDR2 is SMNVEV in the germline V gene (reference sequence). The CDR3 has 14 amino acids. The trim removed 6 bases at V and 0 bases at J, leaving 3 bases unmatched. CDR3 DNA: TGTGCCAGCAGGACTAGCAGAAGCACAGATACGCAGTATTTT. This encodes CASRTSRSTDTQYF.

The chain uses TRBV21-1 and TRBJ2-1; TRBD1 is the table's D call, not checked against the DNA. TRBV21-1 is tagged as a pseudogene. The CDR3 spans 18 residues. Written as DNA, the CDR3 is TGTGCCAGCAGCAAAGAAAGTGGCCTTCGTCGCTCCTACAATGAGCAGTTCTTC. Encoded protein: CASSKESGLRRSYNEQFF.

The chain combines TRBV18 with TRBJ1-1, with 12 bases aligning to TRBD1. V trimming: 4 bases; J trimming: 1 base; junction bases outside the gene matches: 1. From germline, CDR1 is KGHSH and CDR2 LQKENI. The CDR3 loop spans 15 amino acids. The CDR3 nucleotides are TGTGCCAGCTCACTGGGACAGGGGGCGAACACTGAAGCTTTCTTT. Amino acids: CASSLGQGANTEAFF.

This chain connects TRBV6-1 to TRBJ2-1, with 7 bases that match TRBD2. CDR1 is MNHNS, CDR2 SASEGT, per germline. The CDR3 runs to 15 residues. After removal of 2 bases from V and 10 bases from J, the junction contained 11 bases not matched to a gene. CDR3 sequence reads: CASSERGLVVVEQFF. CDR3 in DNA: TGTGCCAGCAGTGAAAGAGGACTAGTAGTAGTCGAGCAGTTCTTC.

The chain combines TRBV18 with TRBJ2-2; D not resolved. V gave up 2 bases and J gave up 3 bases, with 19 bases separating them. This CDR3 comprises 18 residues. Germline CDR1 and CDR2: KGHSH and LQKENI. In nucleotides, the CDR3 is TGTGCCAGCTCACCATTCTCTTGGCGGTCTGGGGACACCGGGGAGCTGTTTTTT. The encoded protein is CASSPFSWRSGDTGELFF.

This clone was seen at least ten times. The chain combines TRBV30 with TRBJ1-4, with a tentative D call TRBD1 (5 bases). CDR3 length equals 13 residues. Per the germline V gene, CDR1 is GTSNPN and CDR2 is SVGIG (reference sequence). The V and J ends lost 7 bases and 7 bases respectively, with 16 bases between them. The CDR3 nucleotides read TGTGCCTTTCAAGGGGTATTCAGTGAAAAACTGTTTTTT. Encoded protein: CAFQGVFSEKLFF.

The chain uses TRBV6-5 and TRBJ1-2; D may be TRBD1 (6 bases). CDR1 and CDR2 (germline): MNHEY, SVGAGI. The V end was cut by 5 bases, the J end by 3 bases, with 13 bases between. This CDR3 contains 14 residues. The CDR3 reads CASSARNRDYGYTF. CDR3 in DNA: TGTGCCAGCAGTGCCCGGAACAGGGACTATGGCTACACCTTC.

The rearrangement uses TRBV18 and TRBJ2-3; 10 nucleotides match TRBD2. This CDR3 contains 18 residues. CDR1 and CDR2 from the germline V gene are KGHSH and LQKENI. With V trimmed by 2 bases and J by 6 bases, 14 bases remained unmatched. The CDR3 sequence: CASSPMGTSGATGDTQYF. For the CDR3, the DNA is TGTGCCAGCTCACCAATGGGAACTAGCGGGGCTACGGGGGATACGCAGTATTTT.

The chain combines TRBV5-4 with TRBJ2-2; perhaps TRBD2 as D (6 bases). CDR3 length: 16 amino acids. Germline loops: CDR1 SGHNT, CDR2 YYREEE (reference sequence). V was shortened by 4 bases and J by 7 bases, with 20 bases between the two germline ends. In DNA, the CDR3 is TGTGCCAGCAGCGGGGTTGGACGGGAGAAAGGCGGGGAGCTGTTTTTT. Translating gives CASSGVGREKGGELFF.

The J gene is TRBJ1-2, the V gene TRBV6-5; possible D gene TRBD1, 6 bases. This CDR3 comprises 14 residues. Germline-derived CDR1 and CDR2 are MNHEY and SVGAGI. The V and J ends lost 5 bases and 4 bases respectively, with 14 bases between them. CDR3 DNA: TGTGCCAGCAGTCAATCAGGGGTCCCCTATGGCTACACCTTC. Protein product: CASSQSGVPYGYTF.

Only a few counts were recorded for this clone. This sequence joins TRBV7-9 and TRBJ2-7, with D possibly called TRBD1 or TRBD2 (7 bases each). The CDR3 is 16 amino acids. CDR1 and CDR2 from the germline V gene are SEHNR and FQNEAQ (reference sequence). Trimming cost V 5 bases and J 1 base, with 18 bases left between them. The CDR3 DNA sequence: TGTGCCAGCAGCACCCCACAGGGGACTATTTCCTACGAGCAGTACTTC. This gives the protein CASSTPQGTISYEQYF. The full variable domain, with the rest looked up from reference TRBV7-9 and TRBJ2-7, is DTGVSQNPRHKITKRGQNVTFRCDPISEHNRLYWYRQTLGQGPEFLTYFQNEAQLEKSRLLSDRFSAERPKGSFSTLEIQRTEQGDSAMYLCASSTPQGTISYEQYFGPGTRLTVT.

V and J are TRBV7-8 and TRBJ2-2; TRBD2 might be the D (6 bases). This CDR3 is 15 amino acids long. Trimming took 5 bases from V and 0 from J, leaving 10 bases between them. Germline values: CDR1 SGHVS, CDR2 FQNEAQ. In nucleotides, the CDR3 is TGTGCCAGCAGCACCGGAGGGTCGAACACCGGGGAGCTGTTTTTT. Translating gives CASSTGGSNTGELFF.

The DNA for the CDR3 is TGTGCCAGCAGTTTTTCACTAGACACAGATACGCAGTATTTT. Its protein product is CASSFSLDTDTQYF. This rearrangement joins TRBV28 to TRBJ2-3; TRBD2 might be the D (5 bases). The CDR3 runs 14 residues. V lost 3 bases and J lost 2, with 9 bases in between. Germline CDR1 reads MDHEN; CDR2 reads SYDVKM.

This sequence joins TRBV5-1 and TRBJ2-3; weak D call: TRBD1 (6 bases). The germline V and J ends were trimmed by 5 bases and 2 bases, with 12 bases remaining between them. The CDR3 has 14 residues. Per the germline V gene, CDR1 is SGHRS and CDR2 is YFSETQ. In nucleotides, the CDR3 is TGCGCCAGCAGAGAGCAGGGGAACACAGATACGCAGTATTTT. Residues: CASREQGNTDTQYF.